The next 27 T cell receptor beta chains were all read from a single sample in a study of blood T cell repertoires in COVID-19. Profiling relied on immunoSEQ multiplex PCR, and the TCRdb table lists in-frame clones only, not all of them. The sample carries hundreds of thousands of clones, around 89% recorded once. Sequenced material: peripheral blood. These receptor sequences come from a woman aged 40 to 55 with COVID-19, enrolled during active disease.

The chain joins TRBV27 to TRBJ1-5; 9 nucleotides agree with TRBD1. This CDR3 contains 15 residues. CDR1 is MNHEY and CDR2 is SMNVEV in the germline V gene (reference sequence). The V gene end was trimmed by 6 bases and the J gene end by 4 bases; junction bases not matched to a gene: 7. CDR3 sequence (DNA): TGTGCCAGCAGCATCAGACAGGGGGGGAATCAGCCCCAGCATTTT. It yields the protein CASSIRQGGNQPQHF.

The chain is built from TRBV30 and TRBJ2-7, with 11 bases lining up with TRBD1. V lost 2 bases, J lost 2 bases, and 2 bases stayed unmatched. Germline V CDR1 and CDR2: GTSNPN, SVGIG (reference sequence). The CDR3 totals 14 residues. Here the CDR3 DNA reads TGTGCCTGGAGTCCGGGACAGGGGGCCTACGAGCAGTACTTC. Translation: CAWSPGQGAYEQYF.

J is TRBJ1-3 and V is TRBV4-1, with 7 bases lining up with TRBD1. V gave up 4 bases and J gave up 0 bases; unmatched junction bases: 3. The CDR3 is 15 amino acids. The germline gives CDR1 MGHRA, CDR2 YSYEKL. In nucleotides, the CDR3 is TGCGCCAGCAGCCCGGACAGGAGCTCTGGAAACACCATATATTTT. This codes for CASSPDRSSGNTIYF.

The chain carries TRBV24-1 and TRBJ1-2, with a tentative D call TRBD1 (5 bases). This CDR3 comprises 12 residues. Trimming stripped 4 bases from V and 7 bases from J, with 9 bases between. The germline V gene encodes CDR1 KGHDR and CDR2 SFDVKD. The CDR3 sequence: CATSDSDSGYTF. The CDR3 nucleotides read TGTGCCACCAGTGACTCCGACAGTGGCTACACCTTC.

The rearrangement joins TRBV28 to TRBJ1-1; D unresolved. V gave up 3 bases and J gave up 0 bases, with 2 bases separating them. Per germline, CDR1 MDHEN and CDR2 SYDVKM. This CDR3 has 12 residues. For the CDR3, the DNA is TGTGCCAGCAGTTTTATGAACACTGAAGCTTTCTTT. Translation: CASSFMNTEAFF.

This clone came up once. This rearrangement joins TRBV28 to TRBJ2-7; possibly TRBD1 for D (5 bases). Per the germline V gene, CDR1 is MDHEN and CDR2 is SYDVKM. This CDR3 has 15 amino acids. V was shortened by 7 bases and J by 0 bases, with 16 bases between the two germline ends. The CDR3 region has the DNA TGTGCCAGCACTCGGGTAGGGGTTTTCTCCTACGAGCAGTACTTC. Encoded protein: CASTRVGVFSYEQYF. Filled out from reference TRBV28 and TRBJ2-7, the complete variable domain reads DVKVTQSSRYLVKRTGEKVFLECVQDMDHENMFWYRQDPGLGLRLIYFSYDVKMKEKGDIPEGYSVSREKKERFSLILESASTNQTSMYLCASTRVGVFSYEQYFGPGTRLTVT.

The rearrangement joins TRBV28 to TRBJ1-3; a possible D gene is TRBD1 (6 bases). Germline V gene data show CDR1 as MDHEN and CDR2 as SYDVKM. V was shortened by 3 bases and J by 0 bases, with 9 bases between the two germline ends. The CDR3 extends over 15 amino acids. The DNA for the CDR3 is TGTGCCAGCAGTTTTGGACAGAGCTCTGGAAACACCATATATTTT. This gives the protein CASSFGQSSGNTIYF.

The chain links TRBV7-9 to TRBJ1-1; 9 bases agree with TRBD1. CDR1 and CDR2 from the germline V gene are SEHNR and FQNEAQ (reference sequence). J was trimmed by 5 bases and V by 3 bases; bases with no gene match: 7. CDR3 length: 15 residues. The CDR3 reads CASSFPDRGRTEAFF. The DNA for the CDR3 is TGTGCCAGCAGCTTCCCGGACAGGGGCCGAACTGAAGCTTTCTTT.

The gene calls are TRBV18 and TRBJ1-5; 8 bases fit TRBD1. Germline assignment: CDR1 KGHSH and CDR2 LQKENI. J gave up 6 bases and V 2 bases, and 12 bases lay outside the gene matches. This CDR3 is 17 amino acids long. The CDR3 reads CASSPSSRTGLLQPQHF. The CDR3 DNA sequence: TGTGCCAGCTCACCAAGTTCAAGGACAGGGTTGCTTCAGCCCCAGCATTTT.

V is TRBV7-9 and J is TRBJ2-5; 11 nucleotides align to TRBD2. Per germline, CDR1 SEHNR and CDR2 FQNEAQ (reference sequence). This CDR3 spans 13 amino acids. V lost 4 bases, J lost 7 bases, and 2 bases stayed unmatched. The CDR3, as DNA: TGTGCCAGCAGCTACGGACTAGCGGGGACCCAGTACTTC. As protein: CASSYGLAGTQYF. Supplemented by reference TRBV7-9 and TRBJ2-5, the full variable domain reads DTGVSQNPRHKITKRGQNVTFRCDPISEHNRLYWYRQTLGQGPEFLTYFQNEAQLEKSRLLSDRFSAERPKGSFSTLEIQRTEQGDSAMYLCASSYGLAGTQYFGPGTRLLVL.

The chain recombines TRBV7-9 with TRBJ2-5, with D possibly TRBD2 on 6 matching bases. The V and J ends lost 2 bases and 5 bases respectively, with 9 bases between them. Looked up from germline, CDR1 is SEHNR and CDR2 is FQNEAQ (reference sequence). The CDR3 sequence is 13 residues long. For the CDR3, the DNA is TGTGCCAGCAGCTTATCGGGGGTTGAGACCCAGTACTTC. This gives the protein CASSLSGVETQYF.

J is TRBJ1-4 and V is TRBV9, with 10 bases matching TRBD1. Germline V gene lookup returns CDR1 SGDLS and CDR2 YYNGEE. The V gene end was trimmed by 2 bases and the J gene end by 8 bases; junction bases not matched to a gene: 9. There are 16 residues in the CDR3. The CDR3 here is CASSVETGGLGEKLFF. In DNA form, the CDR3 reads TGTGCCAGCAGCGTTGAGACAGGGGGCTTAGGAGAAAAACTGTTTTTT.

In this sample, this clone turned up once. One junction end disagrees with the germline gene, perhaps due to a read error. V and J are TRBV7-7 and TRBJ2-5; D perhaps matches TRBD2 (6 bases). The CDR3 contains 17 residues. The germline V gene has CDR1 SSHAT and CDR2 FNYEAQ (reference sequence). The CDR3: CASSLRYRRDNQETQYF. The CDR3 DNA reads TGTGCTAGCAGCTTACGGTACCGGCGGGATAATCAAGAGACCCAGTACTTC. The complete variable domain, with remaining parts taken from reference TRBV7-7 and TRBJ2-5, reads GAGVSQSPRYKVTKRGQDVTLRCDPISSHATLYWYQQALGQGPEFLTYFNYEAQPDKSGLPSDRFSAERPEGSISTLTIQRTEQRDSAMYRCASSLRYRRDNQETQYFGPGTRLLVL.

V and J are TRBV7-3 and TRBJ1-2; possible D gene TRBD1, 5 bases. The CDR3 extends over 15 amino acids. Looked up from germline, CDR1 is SGHTA and CDR2 is FQGTGA. Trimming left V 5 bases short and J 4 bases short, with 17 bases between. The CDR3 nucleotides are TGTGCCAGCAGCCAGGCAGGGCCCCCAACCTATGGCTACACCTTC. It specifies CASSQAGPPTYGYTF. The full variable domain, its missing parts supplied by reference TRBV7-3 and TRBJ1-2, is GAGVSQTPSNKVTEKGKYVELRCDPISGHTALYWYRQSLGQGPEFLIYFQGTGAADDSGLPNDRFFAVRPEGSVSTLKIQRTERGDSAVYLCASSQAGPPTYGYTFGSGTRLTVV.

The chain recombines TRBV28 with TRBJ1-3, with D unclear. The CDR3 is 15 amino acids. Germline CDR1 reads MDHEN; CDR2 reads SYDVKM. Deletions cut 7 bases from V and 4 bases from J, with 17 bases between. CDR3: CASIPPGGSGNTIYF. The CDR3, as DNA: TGTGCCAGCATCCCCCCAGGAGGGTCAGGAAACACCATATATTTT.

J is TRBJ2-2 and V is TRBV19, with TRBD1 identical over 9 bases. The junction had 9 bases not matched to a gene; V was cut back by 7 bases and J by 3 bases. Germline V gene lookup returns CDR1 LNHDA and CDR2 SQIVND (reference sequence). The CDR3 covers 16 residues. CDR3: CASKSADRGYTGELFF. In DNA form, the CDR3 reads TGTGCCAGTAAGTCGGCGGACAGGGGTTACACCGGGGAGCTGTTTTTT.

The V and J genes are TRBV7-9 and TRBJ1-3, with no clear D. CDR3 length equals 17 residues. In germline, CDR1 is SEHNR, CDR2 FQNEAQ (reference sequence). V was cut by 11 bases and J by 0 bases, with 23 bases left in between. CDR3 nucleotide sequence: TGTGCCTCCGGTTTAGGTGAGAGCTACAGCTCTGGAAACACCATATATTTT. Its protein product is CASGLGESYSSGNTIYF. Filled out from reference TRBV7-9 and TRBJ1-3, the complete variable domain reads DTGVSQNPRHKITKRGQNVTFRCDPISEHNRLYWYRQTLGQGPEFLTYFQNEAQLEKSRLLSDRFSAERPKGSFSTLEIQRTEQGDSAMYLCASGLGESYSSGNTIYFGEGSWLTVV.

The CDR3 protein is CASSRTVGGRTDTQYF. The CDR3 bases are TGTGCCAGCAGCCGAACAGTAGGGGGCCGGACAGATACGCAGTATTTT. The rearrangement joins TRBV6-2 or TRBV6-3 to TRBJ2-3; TRBD1 matches at 7 bases. The length of the CDR3 is 16 residues. Looked up from germline, CDR1 is MNHEY and CDR2 is SVGEGT. The V and J ends lost 6 bases and 3 bases, in that order; junction bases with no gene match: 12.

The chain uses TRBV18 and TRBJ2-1; 9 bases are shared with TRBD2. V was pared by 0 bases and J by 2 bases, with 8 bases of the junction left unmatched. Germline loops: CDR1 KGHSH, CDR2 LQKENI. The CDR3 consists of 18 residues. CDR3 DNA: TGTGCCAGCTCACCACCGGGTCTGGCTAGCGGGACCTACAATGAGCAGTTCTTC. Encoded protein: CASSPPGLASGTYNEQFF.

This sequence joins TRBV5-5 and TRBJ2-5, with 10 bases that match TRBD1. The V gene's germline CDR1 is SGHKS and CDR2 YYEKEE (reference sequence). This CDR3 has 16 residues. V lost 3 bases and J lost 5; bases outside the gene matches: 10. In nucleotides, the CDR3 is TGTGCCAGCAGCTCTCCCGGGACAGGGGTATCGGAGACCCAGTACTTC. It encodes CASSSPGTGVSETQYF.

V and J are TRBV5-1 and TRBJ1-1; 7 bases are shared with TRBD1. The CDR3 covers 14 residues. Germline V gives CDR1 SGHRS, CDR2 YFSETQ. With V trimmed by 0 bases and J by 4 bases, 3 bases remained unmatched. The CDR3 is CASSLAGTATEAFF. In DNA form, the CDR3 reads TGCGCCAGCAGCTTGGCCGGGACAGCCACTGAAGCTTTCTTT.

Only a few counts were recorded for this clone. The chain links TRBV7-9 to TRBJ2-7; 9 bases align to TRBD1. J lost 2 bases, V lost 4 bases, and 3 bases had no gene match. Germline V gene lookup returns CDR1 SEHNR and CDR2 FQNEAQ (reference sequence). The CDR3 runs to 14 residues. CDR3 nucleotides: TGTGCCAGCAGCTGGACAGGGGTCACCTACGAGCAGTACTTC. It is translated as CASSWTGVTYEQYF.

This clone occurred a few times. The chain's CDR3 is CASSVGGNLVEQYF. The CDR3 DNA reads TGTGCCAGCAGCGTAGGAGGCAACCTTGTCGAGCAGTACTTC. The chain recombines TRBV9 with TRBJ2-7; unclear D gene. Deletions cut 0 bases from V and 6 bases from J, with 13 bases between. In germline, CDR1 is SGDLS, CDR2 YYNGEE. The CDR3 has 14 residues.

The genes are TRBV27 and TRBJ1-2, with a weak D call TRBD1 (5 bases). There are 14 residues in the CDR3. Germline loops: CDR1 MNHEY, CDR2 SMNVEV (reference sequence). V shed 6 bases and J shed 8 bases, with 19 bases lying between them. In DNA form, the CDR3 reads TGTGCCAGCAGGGATACAGGTGATCCCAGAGGCTACACCTTC. This gives the protein CASRDTGDPRGYTF.

The J gene is TRBJ2-7, the V gene TRBV30; D perhaps matches TRBD1 (6 bases). The CDR3 has 14 amino acids. Trimming stripped 5 bases from V and 4 bases from J, with 18 bases between. CDR1 and CDR2 (germline): GTSNPN, SVGIG (reference sequence). The CDR3 region has the DNA TGTGCCTGGGATAGGGGACACTTCCCGTACGAGCAGTACTTC. This gives the protein CAWDRGHFPYEQYF.

The chain employs TRBV7-2 and TRBJ2-7; tentative D call: TRBD1 (5 bases). CDR1 is SGHTA, CDR2 FQGNSA, per germline. The CDR3 contains 13 residues. The germline V and J ends were trimmed by 4 bases and 3 bases, with 10 bases remaining between them. Written as DNA, the CDR3 is TGTGCCAGCAGCTCTCGACAGTACTACGAGCAGTACTTC. Protein product: CASSSRQYYEQYF. The variable domain in full, with the rest retrieved from reference TRBV7-2 and TRBJ2-7, is GAGVSQSPSNKVTEKGKDVELRCDPISGHTALYWYRQSLGQGLEFLIYFQGNSAPDKSGLPSDRFSAERTGGSVSTLTIQRTQQEDSAVYLCASSSRQYYEQYFGPGTRLTVT.

CDR3 region: CASSTRQGMNTGELFF. CDR3 DNA sequence: TGTGCCAGCAGCACAAGACAGGGTATGAACACCGGGGAGCTGTTTTTT. This chain connects TRBV11-1 to TRBJ2-2, with TRBD1 identical over 7 bases. V lost 5 bases to trimming and J lost 1 base; unmatched junction nucleotides: 7. The CDR3 has 16 amino acids. Germline V CDR1 and CDR2: SGHAT, FQDESV (reference sequence).